One sample yielded the 24 T cell receptor beta chains listed below, sequenced in a study of shared clonotypes between healthy human individuals. Libraries were prepared by immunoSEQ multiplex PCR; TCRdb keeps only in-frame clonotypes and omits some of them. The repertoire consists of about 1.4 million clones, with roughly 95% occurring once and the leading ten covering approximately 1.2%. Sequencing used naive CD4+ T cells sorted from blood. Subset meaning: CD45RA+ positively selected. These receptors came from a man aged 30 to 39 in good health.

J is TRBJ2-3 and V is TRBV6-1; 9 bases fit TRBD2. The CDR3 runs to 15 residues. V shed 8 bases, J shed 7 bases, and the junction held 13 bases outside the gene matches. Germline V gene lookup returns CDR1 MNHNS and CDR2 SASEGT. The DNA for the CDR3 is TGTGCCAGCTCACCGACGACTAGCGGAGTCAATACGCAGTATTTT. This translates into CASSPTTSGVNTQYF.

The chain joins TRBV19 to TRBJ2-5; 10 nucleotides align to TRBD2. J was trimmed by 2 bases and V by 4 bases; bases with no gene match: 4. Germline V gene sequence: CDR1 LNHDA, CDR2 SQIVND (reference sequence). The CDR3 is 15 amino acids. Here the CDR3 reads CASSTGLAHQETQYF. The CDR3 region has the DNA TGTGCCAGTAGTACGGGACTAGCGCATCAAGAGACCCAGTACTTC.

The V gene is TRBV29-1, the J gene TRBJ2-7; D is perhaps TRBD2 (6 bases). Trimming took off 5 bases at V and 3 bases at J, with 14 bases between the two ends. This CDR3 spans 13 amino acids. CDR1 and CDR2 from the germline V gene are SQVTM and ANQGSEA. CDR3 in amino acids: CSVIRDSLYEQYF. CDR3 bases: TGCAGCGTTATCCGGGACTCACTCTACGAGCAGTACTTC.

The chain links TRBV18 to TRBJ2-5; 14 bases are shared with TRBD2. The germline V gene has CDR1 KGHSH and CDR2 LQKENI. J gave up 2 bases and V 0 bases, and 8 bases lay outside the gene matches. The CDR3 extends over 19 amino acids. The chain's CDR3 is CASSPPRGTSGSGQETQYF. CDR3 nucleotides: TGTGCCAGCTCACCACCGCGGGGGACTAGCGGGAGTGGTCAAGAGACCCAGTACTTC.

The chain combines TRBV9 with TRBJ2-1; D might be TRBD1 (9 bases). Germline V CDR1 and CDR2: SGDLS, YYNGEE. CDR3 size: 18 residues. The ends were cut back, 3 bases at V and 5 bases at J, with 24 bases in the middle. CDR3 bases: TGTGCCAGCAGCGCGGGGACAGGGTGGCGGGAGGCCAACAATGAGCAGTTCTTC. Amino acid sequence: CASSAGTGWREANNEQFF.

The gene calls are TRBV19 and TRBJ1-4; 9 nucleotides match TRBD1. After removal of 5 bases from V and 10 bases from J, the junction contained 5 bases not matched to a gene. Germline V gives CDR1 LNHDA, CDR2 SQIVND (reference sequence). The CDR3 runs 13 residues. CDR3 protein: CASSEQGAGKLFF. The CDR3 nucleotides read TGTGCCAGTAGTGAACAGGGGGCTGGAAAACTGTTTTTT.

The J gene is TRBJ2-3, the V gene TRBV9; 11 nucleotides line up with TRBD2. The V gene end was trimmed by 3 bases and the J gene end by 9 bases; junction bases not matched to a gene: 6. Germline CDR1 and CDR2: SGDLS and YYNGEE. CDR3 length: 14 residues. CDR3 nucleotide sequence: TGTGCCAGCAGCGAACTAGCGGGAGTGGGGACGCAGTATTTT. This sequence encodes CASSELAGVGTQYF.

The rearrangement joins TRBV18 to TRBJ2-7; D may match TRBD1 or TRBD2 (5 bases each). The CDR3 totals 14 residues. Trimming stripped 1 base from V and 2 bases from J, with 9 bases between. CDR1 is KGHSH, CDR2 LQKENI, per germline. The CDR3 DNA is TGTGCCAGCTCACCACAGGGACCAACCTACGAGCAGTACTTC. Amino acids: CASSPQGPTYEQYF.

The gene calls are TRBV14 and TRBJ2-7, with TRBD2 matching 13 bases. The CDR3 has 15 residues. The germline CDR1 and CDR2 sequences are SGHDN and FVKESK. With V trimmed by 4 bases and J by 4 bases, 4 bases remained unmatched. CDR3 region: CASSPLGLAGYEQYF. CDR3 DNA: TGTGCCAGCAGCCCACTGGGACTAGCGGGGTACGAGCAGTACTTC.

J is TRBJ2-5 and V is TRBV7-8; no clear D. The germline V gene has CDR1 SGHVS and CDR2 FQNEAQ. V lost 1 base and J 5 bases, leaving 11 bases between the germline ends. CDR3 length equals 14 residues. CDR3 nucleotides: TGTGCCAGCAGCTTAGGGTCTAGTACTGAGACCCAGTACTTC. Its protein product is CASSLGSSTETQYF.

V gene TRBV14 combines with J gene TRBJ2-7, with 11 bases aligning to TRBD2. The germline CDR1 and CDR2 sequences are SGHDN and FVKESK. V trimming: 4 bases; J trimming: 6 bases; junction bases outside the gene matches: 5. This CDR3 spans 14 amino acids. The CDR3 bases are TGTGCCAGCAGCCGACAGCTAGCGGGAGGCGAGCAGTACTTC. It codes for CASSRQLAGGEQYF.

The chain uses TRBV9 and TRBJ2-7, with 9 bases fitting TRBD1. The CDR3 has 15 amino acids. The V and J ends lost 4 bases and 6 bases, in that order; junction bases with no gene match: 11. The germline gives CDR1 SGDLS, CDR2 YYNGEE. CDR3 loop: CASSPSGTGIGEQYF. Here the CDR3 DNA reads TGTGCCAGCAGCCCATCCGGGACAGGGATCGGCGAGCAGTACTTC.

This chain links TRBV5-1 with TRBJ2-1; D is perhaps TRBD2 (6 bases). CDR1 and CDR2 (germline): SGHRS, YFSETQ. This CDR3 has 15 amino acids. With 6 bases removed from V and 5 bases from J, the gap between germline ends came to 18 bases. Here the CDR3 reads CASTAERAANNEQFF. CDR3 coding DNA: TGCGCCAGCACGGCCGAGCGGGCCGCGAACAATGAGCAGTTCTTC.

The chain has TRBV13 and TRBJ2-7, with a tentative D call TRBD2 (5 bases). Germline V gives CDR1 PRHDT, CDR2 FYEKMQ (reference sequence). This CDR3 is built from 14 residues. V was shortened by 7 bases and J by 3 bases, with 16 bases between the two germline ends. The CDR3 nucleotides read TGTGCCAGCACCAGGCGGACGGAGGACTACGAGCAGTACTTC. Amino acids: CASTRRTEDYEQYF.

To note about this clone: This CDR3 is also generated by other DNA sequences in the sample. The rearrangement uses TRBV10-3 and TRBJ2-1; D not certain. In germline, CDR1 is ENHRY, CDR2 SYGVKD. V was pared by 0 bases and J by 8 bases, with 2 bases between. The CDR3 is 11 residues long. CDR3 sequence: CAISESYEQFF. The CDR3 region has the DNA TGTGCCATCAGTGAGTCTTATGAGCAGTTCTTC.

The chain joins TRBV5-4 to TRBJ2-7, with D possibly TRBD1 on 5 matching bases. In germline, CDR1 is SGHNT, CDR2 YYREEE (reference sequence). V was trimmed by 0 bases and J by 1 base, leaving 14 bases between them. This CDR3 comprises 16 residues. The CDR3 loop is CASSLGIRVNSYEQYF. Here the CDR3 DNA reads TGTGCCAGCAGCTTGGGGATCAGGGTAAATTCCTACGAGCAGTACTTC.

This sequence joins TRBV21-1 and TRBJ2-5; the D segment call TRBD2 is taken from the table without a DNA check. TRBV21-1 is reported as a pseudogene. The CDR3 covers 18 residues. CDR3 sequence reads: CASSAFGTSGSSSETQYF. CDR3 in DNA: TGTGCCAGCAGCGCCTTTGGGACTAGCGGGAGTAGTAGCGAGACCCAGTACTTC.

The CDR3 region has the DNA TGTGCCATCAGTGACGATGGTCGGCCCATGAACACTGAAGCTTTCTTT. This gives the protein CAISDDGRPMNTEAFF. V and J are TRBV10-3 and TRBJ1-1; no clear D. CDR3 size: 16 residues. The germline V and J ends were trimmed by 3 bases and 0 bases, with 14 bases remaining between them. Germline CDR1 reads ENHRY; CDR2 reads SYGVKD.

J is TRBJ2-1 and V is TRBV5-1, with unresolved D. V was cut by 3 bases and J by 8 bases, with 15 bases left in between. CDR3 length equals 14 residues. The germline CDR1 and CDR2 sequences are SGHRS and YFSETQ. The CDR3 bases are TGCGCCAGCAGCTCGAGACCGGACGGCGATGAGCAGTTCTTC. Protein sequence: CASSSRPDGDEQFF.

The chain uses TRBV7-8 and TRBJ1-4; D might be TRBD1 (6 bases). Trimming removed 3 bases at V and 8 bases at J, with 10 bases between. CDR1 is SGHVS and CDR2 is FQNEAQ in the germline V gene. CDR3 size: 13 residues. CDR3 residues: CASSLRGREKLFF. In DNA, the CDR3 is TGTGCCAGCAGCTTGCGGGGGCGGGAAAAACTGTTTTTT.

This clone was detected once. Other nucleotide sequences in the sample specify the same CDR3. The rearrangement links TRBV9 to TRBJ2-1; D could derive from TRBD1 or TRBD2 (5 bases each). V was clipped by 0 bases and J by 0 bases, with 10 bases between them. The germline V gene encodes CDR1 SGDLS and CDR2 YYNGEE. This CDR3 contains 16 residues. Here the CDR3 reads CASSVGGRSSYNEQFF. For the CDR3, the DNA is TGTGCCAGCAGCGTAGGGGGACGAAGCTCCTACAATGAGCAGTTCTTC.

This clone occurred once. The chain joins TRBV4-3 to TRBJ2-1; D may be TRBD1 (6 bases). There are 13 residues in the CDR3. The V gene lost 2 bases and the J gene lost 8 bases, with 10 bases spanning the gap. CDR1 is LGHNA, CDR2 YSLEER, per germline. The chain's CDR3 is CASSQRQGHEQFF. The CDR3 bases are TGCGCCAGCAGCCAACGCCAGGGGCATGAGCAGTTCTTC.

V usage is TRBV6-5 and J usage is TRBJ1-5; tentatively, D is TRBD1 (6 bases). V lost 4 bases to trimming and J lost 10 bases, with 14 bases between them. Germline CDR1 MNHEY, CDR2 SVGAGI. The length of the CDR3 is 13 residues. The CDR3 loop is CASSSQQGIPQHF. DNA of the CDR3: TGTGCCAGCAGTTCCCAACAGGGAATTCCCCAGCATTTT.

This chain uses TRBV10-3 with TRBJ2-7; a possible D gene is TRBD2 (6 bases). Trimming shortened V by 9 bases and J by 6 bases, and 18 bases separated the two germline ends. CDR1 ENHRY and CDR2 SYGVKD come from the germline V gene. The CDR3 is 13 amino acids. The CDR3 coding sequence is TGTGCCATGGAGGACGTCCGGGGGAGCGAGCAGTACTTC. As protein: CAMEDVRGSEQYF.